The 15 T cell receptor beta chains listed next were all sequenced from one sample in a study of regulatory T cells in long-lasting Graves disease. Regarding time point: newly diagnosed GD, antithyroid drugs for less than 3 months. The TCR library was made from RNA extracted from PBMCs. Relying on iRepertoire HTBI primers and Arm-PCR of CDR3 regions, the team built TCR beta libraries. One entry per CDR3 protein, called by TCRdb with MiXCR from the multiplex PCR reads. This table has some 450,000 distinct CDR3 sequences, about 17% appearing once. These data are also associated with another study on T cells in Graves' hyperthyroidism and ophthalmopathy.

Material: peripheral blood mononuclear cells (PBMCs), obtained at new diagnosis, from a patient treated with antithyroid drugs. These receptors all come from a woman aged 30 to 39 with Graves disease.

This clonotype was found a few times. CDR3 protein: CASSLLGVGYGYTF. The DNA of the CDR3 is TGTGCCAGCAGCTTGTTGGGGGTGGGCTATGGCTACACCTTC. The genes are TRBV7-9 and TRBJ1-2; tentatively, D is TRBD1 (5 bases). Germline CDR1 and CDR2: SEHNR and FQNEAQ (reference sequence). V shed 3 bases and J shed 4 bases, with 12 bases lying between them. This CDR3 contains 14 residues.

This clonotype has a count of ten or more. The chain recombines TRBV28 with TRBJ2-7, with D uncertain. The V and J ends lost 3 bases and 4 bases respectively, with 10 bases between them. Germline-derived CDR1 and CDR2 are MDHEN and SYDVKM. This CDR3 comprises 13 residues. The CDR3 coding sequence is TGTGCCAGCAGTTTTGGTATGTCATACGAGCAGTACTTC. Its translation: CASSFGMSYEQYF.

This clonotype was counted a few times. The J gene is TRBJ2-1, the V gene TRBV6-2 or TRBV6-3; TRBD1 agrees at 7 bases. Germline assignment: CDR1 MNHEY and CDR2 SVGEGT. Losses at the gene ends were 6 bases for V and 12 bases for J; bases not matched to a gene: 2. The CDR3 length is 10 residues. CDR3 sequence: CASRDRRQFF. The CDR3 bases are TGTGCCAGCAGGGACAGGCGGCAGTTCTTC.

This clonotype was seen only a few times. CDR3 nucleotides: TGTGCCAGCAGCCTCCTGGTAGGGGATGTCTACGAGCAGTACTTC. Amino acid sequence: CASSLLVGDVYEQYF. The J gene is TRBJ2-7, the V gene TRBV7-9; perhaps TRBD1 as D (5 bases). V was trimmed by 5 bases and J by 3 bases, leaving 17 bases between them. Germline loops: CDR1 SEHNR, CDR2 FQNEAQ (reference sequence). There are 15 residues in the CDR3.

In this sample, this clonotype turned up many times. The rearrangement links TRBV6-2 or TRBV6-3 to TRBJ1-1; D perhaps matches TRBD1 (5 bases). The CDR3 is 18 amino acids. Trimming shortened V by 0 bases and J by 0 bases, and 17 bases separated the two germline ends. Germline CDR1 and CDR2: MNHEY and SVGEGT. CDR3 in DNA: TGTGCCAGCAGTTACTCCCCCCGGGTAGGGGCGATGAACACTGAAGCTTTCTTT. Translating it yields CASSYSPRVGAMNTEAFF.

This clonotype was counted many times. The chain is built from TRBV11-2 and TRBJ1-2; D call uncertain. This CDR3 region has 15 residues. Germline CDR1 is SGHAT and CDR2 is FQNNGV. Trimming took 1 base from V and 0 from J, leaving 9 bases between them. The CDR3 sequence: CASSLGQAANYGYTF. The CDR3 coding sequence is TGTGCCAGCAGCTTAGGCCAGGCGGCTAACTATGGCTACACCTTC.

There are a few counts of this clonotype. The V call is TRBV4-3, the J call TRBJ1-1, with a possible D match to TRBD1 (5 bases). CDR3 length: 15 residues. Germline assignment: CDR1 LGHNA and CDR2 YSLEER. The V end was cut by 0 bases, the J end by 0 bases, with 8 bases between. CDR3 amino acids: CASSQDQGMNTEAFF. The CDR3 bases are TGCGCCAGCAGCCAAGATCAGGGAATGAACACTGAAGCTTTCTTT.

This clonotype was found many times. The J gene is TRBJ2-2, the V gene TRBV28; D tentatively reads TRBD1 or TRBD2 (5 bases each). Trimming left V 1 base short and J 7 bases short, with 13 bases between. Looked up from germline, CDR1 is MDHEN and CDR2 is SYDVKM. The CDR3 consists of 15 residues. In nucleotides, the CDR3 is TGTGCCAGCAGTTTATTTCAGGGAGCTGGCGGGGAGCTGTTTTTT. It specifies CASSLFQGAGGELFF.

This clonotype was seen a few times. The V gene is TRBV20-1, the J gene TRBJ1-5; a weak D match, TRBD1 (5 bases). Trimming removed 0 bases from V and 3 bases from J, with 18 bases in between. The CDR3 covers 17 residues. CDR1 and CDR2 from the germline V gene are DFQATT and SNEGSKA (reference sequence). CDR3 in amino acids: CSARDQGLWGSNQPQHF. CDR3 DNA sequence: TGCAGTGCTAGAGATCAGGGCCTATGGGGTTCCAATCAGCCCCAGCATTTT.

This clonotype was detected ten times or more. The chain's CDR3 is CASSLGRVGNEQFF. Here the CDR3 DNA reads TGTGCCAGCAGTTTAGGGAGAGTGGGTAATGAGCAGTTCTTC. The rearrangement links TRBV27 to TRBJ2-1, with D perhaps matching TRBD2 (5 bases). CDR1 is MNHEY, CDR2 SMNVEV, per germline (reference sequence). Trimming stripped 2 bases from V and 7 bases from J, with 12 bases between. The length of the CDR3 is 14 residues.

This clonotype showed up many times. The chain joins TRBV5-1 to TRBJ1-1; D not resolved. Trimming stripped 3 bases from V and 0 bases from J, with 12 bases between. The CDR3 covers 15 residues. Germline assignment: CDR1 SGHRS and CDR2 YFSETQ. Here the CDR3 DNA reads TGCGCCAGCAGCTACGGACGGGGAATGAACACTGAAGCTTTCTTT. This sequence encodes CASSYGRGMNTEAFF.

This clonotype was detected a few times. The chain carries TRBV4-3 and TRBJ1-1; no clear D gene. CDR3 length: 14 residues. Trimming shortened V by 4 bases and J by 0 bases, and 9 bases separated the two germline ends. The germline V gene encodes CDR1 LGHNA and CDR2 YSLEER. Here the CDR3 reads CASSRSSVNTEAFF. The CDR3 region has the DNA TGCGCCAGCAGCCGTTCTTCAGTGAACACTGAAGCTTTCTTT.

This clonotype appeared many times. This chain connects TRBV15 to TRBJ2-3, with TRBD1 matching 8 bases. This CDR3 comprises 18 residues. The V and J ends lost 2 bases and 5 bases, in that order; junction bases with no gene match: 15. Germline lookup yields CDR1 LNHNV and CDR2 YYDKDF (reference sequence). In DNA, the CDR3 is TGTGCCACCAGCAGAACCATCAATACAGGGGGACTGAGAGATACGCAGTATTTT. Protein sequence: CATSRTINTGGLRDTQYF.

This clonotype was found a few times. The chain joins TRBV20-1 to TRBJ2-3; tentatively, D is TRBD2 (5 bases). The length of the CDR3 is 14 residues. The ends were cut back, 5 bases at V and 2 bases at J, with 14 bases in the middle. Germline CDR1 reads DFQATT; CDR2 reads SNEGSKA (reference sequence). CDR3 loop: CSASLEANTDTQYF. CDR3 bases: TGCAGTGCTTCACTAGAGGCAAACACAGATACGCAGTATTTT.

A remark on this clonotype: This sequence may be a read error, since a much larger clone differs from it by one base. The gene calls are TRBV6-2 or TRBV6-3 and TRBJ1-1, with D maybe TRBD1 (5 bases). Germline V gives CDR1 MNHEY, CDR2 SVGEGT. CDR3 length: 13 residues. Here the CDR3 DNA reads TGTGCCAGCAGGGTGGGGGGAAACACTGAAGCTTCCTTT. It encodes CASRVGGNTEASF.